Following are 10 T cell receptor beta chains from one sample sequenced in a study of blood T cell repertoires in COVID-19. TCRdb's table, derived via immunoSEQ multiplex PCR, lists solely in-frame clones and lacks some. The table includes 150,000 to 200,000 clones, roughly 77% detected once. The sequencing input was peripheral blood. Source of these receptors: a human donor in a cohort sampled during active COVID-19.

The chain links TRBV4-3 to TRBJ1-1, with 9 bases fitting TRBD1. Germline CDR1 LGHNA, CDR2 YSLEER. CDR3 length: 15 residues. The ends lost 2 bases at V and 2 bases at J; junction bases unmatched: 3. The CDR3 spells CASSQSDRGNTEAFF. The CDR3 nucleotides are TGCGCCAGCAGCCAATCGGACAGGGGAAACACTGAAGCTTTCTTT.

The rearrangement uses TRBV3-1 (or the pseudogene TRBV3-2) and TRBJ2-4, with 11 positions matching TRBD2. The germline V gene encodes CDR1 LGHDT and CDR2 YNNKEL (reference sequence). The CDR3 length is 16 residues. V lost 3 bases to trimming and J lost 5 bases; unmatched junction nucleotides: 6. The CDR3 coding sequence is TGTGCCAGCAGCCAGGTTCTTAGCGGGGGGGAAAACATTCAGTACTTC. Residues: CASSQVLSGGENIQYF.

In DNA, the CDR3 is TGTGCCAGCAGTCTGTACACTGGGACAGTCCAAAACATTCAGTACTTC. Translation gives CASSLYTGTVQNIQYF. The gene calls are TRBV27 and TRBJ2-4; 7 nucleotides match TRBD1. Unmatched junction bases numbered 12, after V lost 5 bases and J lost 5 bases. CDR1 is MNHEY, CDR2 SMNVEV, per germline (reference sequence). The CDR3 is made up of 16 amino acids.

This clone has a handful of counts. The chain employs TRBV30 and TRBJ1-2; unclear D gene. V lost 4 bases to trimming and J lost 7 bases, with 16 bases between them. The CDR3 length is 13 residues. The germline V gene encodes CDR1 GTSNPN and CDR2 SVGIG (reference sequence). The CDR3 DNA is TGTGCCTGGACTAGCAACCCTGGAGGTGGCTACACCTTC. Translating gives CAWTSNPGGGYTF. Complete variable domain (other parts from reference TRBV30 and TRBJ1-2): SQTIHQWPATLVQPVGSPLSLECTVEGTSNPNLYWYRQAAGRGLQLLFYSVGIGQISSEVPQNLSASRPQDRQFILSSKKLLLSDSGFYLCAWTSNPGGGYTFGSGTRLTVV.

J is TRBJ2-1 and V is TRBV11-3; a weak D match, TRBD2 (6 bases). The CDR3 totals 13 residues. Germline CDR1 SGHNT, CDR2 YENEEA. V was cut by 5 bases and J by 8 bases, with 13 bases left in between. CDR3 in amino acids: CASSPPGEHEQFF. CDR3 DNA sequence: TGTGCCAGCAGCCCACCGGGAGAACATGAGCAGTTCTTC.

DNA for the CDR3: TGTGCCAGTAGCGACAGGGGGCGAGGAGCTTTCTTT. It codes for CASSDRGRGAFF. This chain connects TRBV19 to TRBJ1-1; 10 bases line up with TRBD1. V was clipped by 6 bases and J by 10 bases; unmatched bases: 5. The CDR3 has 12 residues. The V gene's germline CDR1 is LNHDA and CDR2 SQIVND (reference sequence).

CDR3 in DNA: TGTGCCAGCAGCTTAGCGACCGGGAGGGCCGCGATCGAGCAGTACTTC. This gives the protein CASSLATGRAAIEQYF. The rearrangement joins TRBV11-2 to TRBJ2-7; 8 positions agree with TRBD2. Per germline, CDR1 SGHAT and CDR2 FQNNGV. The CDR3 has 16 amino acids. V dropped 1 base and J dropped 6; count of bases not matched to a gene: 11.

The chain is built from TRBV6-2 or TRBV6-3 and TRBJ2-1; D gene uncertain. Germline-derived CDR1 and CDR2 are MNHEY and SVGEGT. The CDR3 runs 15 residues. Trimming cost V 0 bases and J 0 bases, with 6 bases left between them. As DNA, the CDR3 is TGTGCCAGCAGTTACTCCGTTAGCTCCTACAATGAGCAGTTCTTC. Translating it yields CASSYSVSSYNEQFF.

This clone was recorded only once. The rearrangement uses TRBV7-9 and TRBJ2-1, with 8 bases lining up with TRBD2. The CDR3 is 15 residues long. Trimming removed 6 bases from V and 1 base from J; junction bases left unmatched: 5. Germline-derived CDR1 and CDR2 are SEHNR and FQNEAQ (reference sequence). For the CDR3, the DNA is TGTGCCAGCAGTCTAGCGGGTCCTTCCTACAATGAGCAGTTCTTC. As protein: CASSLAGPSYNEQFF. The variable domain in full, completed from reference TRBV7-9 and TRBJ2-1, reads DTGVSQNPRHKITKRGQNVTFRCDPISEHNRLYWYRQTLGQGPEFLTYFQNEAQLEKSRLLSDRFSAERPKGSFSTLEIQRTEQGDSAMYLCASSLAGPSYNEQFFGPGTRLTVL.

There are a few counts of this clone. The V and J genes are TRBV30 and TRBJ1-5, with a possible D match to TRBD1 (5 bases). This CDR3 contains 15 residues. Germline V gene lookup returns CDR1 GTSNPN and CDR2 SVGIG (reference sequence). The V end lost 3 bases, the J end lost 1 base, and 13 bases lay between the germline ends. Here the CDR3 DNA reads TGTGCCTGGAGCCCTAGACAGACCAGCAATCAGCCCCAGCATTTT. This translates into CAWSPRQTSNQPQHF.